This TCR beta chain was captured in a study of cytomegalovirus exposure and HLA in healthy donors. Germline CDR1 SGHTA, CDR2 FQGTGA. V shed 5 bases, J shed 6 bases, and the junction held 20 bases outside the gene matches. The CDR3 is made up of 18 amino acids. It was with 60 Vbeta and 13 Jbeta primers that the PCR ran. The assay was immunoSEQ multiplex PCR, and TCRdb's table has in-frame clones only and misses some. Of roughly 150,000 clones in the sample, nearly 85% are singletons; the top ten hold around 3.2%. Each donor was healthy, and each was a bone marrow donor. The J gene is TRBJ2-5, the V gene TRBV7-3; TRBD2 agrees at 8 bases. This sequence originates from a male donor in good health and CMV-seronegative. The material sequenced was PBMCs. The CDR3 DNA sequence: TGTGCCAGCAGCCCCACAGGAGGGTCTGCGGGAGGTCTTAAGACCCAGTACTTC. Amino acids: CASSPTGGSAGGLKTQYF.